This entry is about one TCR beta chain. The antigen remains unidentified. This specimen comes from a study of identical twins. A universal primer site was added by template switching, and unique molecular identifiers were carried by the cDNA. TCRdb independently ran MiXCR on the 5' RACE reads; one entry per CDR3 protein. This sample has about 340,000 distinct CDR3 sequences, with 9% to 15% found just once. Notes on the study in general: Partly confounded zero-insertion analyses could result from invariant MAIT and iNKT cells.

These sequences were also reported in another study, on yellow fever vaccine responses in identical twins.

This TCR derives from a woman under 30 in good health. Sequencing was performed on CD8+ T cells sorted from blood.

The CDR3 nucleotides read TGTGCCAGCAGTCGGACAGGGTCGAATGAAAAACTGTTTTTT. Its protein is CASSRTGSNEKLFF. The chain is built from TRBV27 and TRBJ1-4, with 8 bases lining up with TRBD1. Germline V lookup: CDR1 MNHEY, CDR2 SMNVEV (reference sequence). The ends lost 5 bases at V and 5 bases at J; junction bases unmatched: 4. CDR3 length: 14 amino acids.